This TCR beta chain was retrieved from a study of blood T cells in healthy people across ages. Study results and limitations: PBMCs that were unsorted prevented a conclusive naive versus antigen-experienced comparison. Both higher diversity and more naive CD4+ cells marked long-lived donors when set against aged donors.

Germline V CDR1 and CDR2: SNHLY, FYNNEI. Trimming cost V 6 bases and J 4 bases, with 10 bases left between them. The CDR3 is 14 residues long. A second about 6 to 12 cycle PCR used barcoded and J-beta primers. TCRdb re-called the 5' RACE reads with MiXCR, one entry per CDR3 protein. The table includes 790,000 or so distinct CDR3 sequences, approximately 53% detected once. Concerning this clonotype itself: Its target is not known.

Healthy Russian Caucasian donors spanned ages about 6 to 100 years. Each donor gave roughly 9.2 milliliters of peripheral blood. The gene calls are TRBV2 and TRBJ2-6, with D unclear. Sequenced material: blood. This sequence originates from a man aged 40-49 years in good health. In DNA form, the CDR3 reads TGTGCCAGCAGAGTTAGTAACGGGGCCAACGTCCTGACTTTC. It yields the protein CASRVSNGANVLTF.